This T cell receptor beta chain stems from a study of shared clonotypes between healthy human individuals. Overall study context: Researchers assigned three CD4 naive, three CD4 memory, two CD8 naive and one CD8 memory plate to each donor. Study-level findings and limits: Sequencing depth was a factor that was expected to affect clonotype sharing among donors.

Germline V CDR1 and CDR2: ENHRY, SYGVKD. Trimming cost V 6 bases and J 4 bases, with 16 bases left between them. This CDR3 is 15 amino acids long. An assay was performed, and its level was deep. Only in-frame clones appear in the TCRdb table, and some are missing; sequencing was by immunoSEQ multiplex PCR. The table lists roughly 680,000 clones, 55% to 75% of them singletons. Notes on this clone: Its antigen is currently unknown.

Splitting the CD4+ cells yielded a CD45RA+ naive subset and a CD45RA-negative memory subset. This receptor was taken from a woman in her thirties in good health. The sequenced sample was memory CD4+ T cells sorted from blood. Indicated subset: CD45RA-negative fraction. The chain links TRBV10-3 to TRBJ1-5; D is unresolved. CDR3 residues: CAISDGLSGNQPQHF. In DNA form, the CDR3 reads TGTGCCATCAGCGACGGTTTATCGGGAAATCAGCCCCAGCATTTT.